This T cell receptor beta chain was captured in a study of response to subunit inactivated influenza vaccine (dated by TCRdb to the late 2010s). For the wider study: To follow how T cells responded to a trivalent subunit inactivated influenza vaccine, the researchers relied on deep quantitative profiling of the T cell receptor repertoire.

Concerning this clonotype itself: This clone's antigen is unknown. No much larger clone exists at a distance of one base, and base qualities are not known.

Cut back by 3 bases and 8 bases, the V and J ends lie 8 bases apart. As encoded in the germline V gene (reference sequence), CDR1 is SEHNR while CDR2 is FQNEAQ. From its cysteine to its phenylalanine, the CDR3 spans 13 amino acids. Only the CDR3 region is kept as DNA, spanning 39 bases read in frame from base 1. The method behind the library was RT-PCR. The instrument was an Illumina HiSeq 2500. TCRdb took the public reads, trimmed them with fastp at Q25, ran MiXCR for clone calling and kept in-frame beta chains. Here each entry gathers all rows of one CDR3 protein and keeps the most common genes and DNA. The sample has around 520,000 distinct CDR3 sequences on record, about an eighth of them singletons. The biggest ten clones account for about 10% of the sample. Overall study outcomes, separate from this receptor: The authors suggested that each seasonal influenza vaccination may recruit only a limited number of new T cells.

This material consisted of PBMCs from blood, taken on the day of vaccination. The V and J genes are TRBV7-9 and TRBJ1-6, with no reliable assignment of the D segment. This sequence was found in a man aged 50 to 59 who received an inactivated influenza vaccine. Donor details come from another sample of the same person, matched by shared clones. In nucleotides, the sequence is TGTGCCAGCAGCTTGGAATCCCATTCACCCCTCCACTTT. Its protein product is CASSLESHSPLHF. Outside the CDR3, residues come from the reference TRBV7-9 and TRBJ1-6 proteins, so the full variable domain is: DTGVSQNPRHKITKRGQNVTFRCDPISEHNRLYWYRQTLGQGPEFLTYFQNEAQLEKSRLLSDRFSAERPKGSFSTLEIQRTEQGDSAMYLCASSLESHSPLHFGNGTRLTVT.